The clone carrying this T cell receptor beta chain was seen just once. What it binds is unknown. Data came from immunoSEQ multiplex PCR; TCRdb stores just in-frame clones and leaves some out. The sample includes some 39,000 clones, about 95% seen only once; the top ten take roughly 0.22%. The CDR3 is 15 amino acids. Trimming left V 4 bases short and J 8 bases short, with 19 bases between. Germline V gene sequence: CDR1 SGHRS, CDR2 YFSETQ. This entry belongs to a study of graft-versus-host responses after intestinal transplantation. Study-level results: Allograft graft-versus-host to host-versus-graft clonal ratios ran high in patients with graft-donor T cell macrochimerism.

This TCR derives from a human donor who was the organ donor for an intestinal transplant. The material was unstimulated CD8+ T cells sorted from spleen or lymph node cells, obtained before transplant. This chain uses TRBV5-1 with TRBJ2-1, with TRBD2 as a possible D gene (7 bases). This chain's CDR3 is CASSPWGGSGDEQFF. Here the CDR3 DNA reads TGCGCCAGCAGCCCCTGGGGGGGCTCCGGCGATGAGCAGTTCTTC.